This TCR beta chain appears in the sequencing data of a study of cytomegalovirus exposure and HLA in healthy donors. This CDR3 is built from 16 residues. Germline CDR1 and CDR2: SGHRS and YFSETQ. Unmatched junction bases numbered 11, after V lost 3 bases and J lost 4 bases. Worth noting for this clone: Its matching antigen is unknown.

The primer mix had 60 Vbeta and 13 Jbeta primers. This table comes from immunoSEQ multiplex PCR, and its TCRdb copy is limited to in-frame clones, with some not included. The sample shows 200,000 to 250,000 clones, about 70% of them seen only once. Study-wide points: In a later analysis, V- and J-gene trimming of beta chains associated with a DCLRE1C missense variant, replicated independently. Rare TCR sequences predominated, though certain public TCRs were found in many donors.

The receptor's source is a woman in her 30s in good health and CMV-seronegative. Sample: PBMCs. The chain combines TRBV5-1 with TRBJ2-5; 8 bases align to TRBD2. The CDR3 DNA follows: TGCGCCAGCAGCTCGGGACTAGGAGGCAAGGGAGAGACCCAGTACTTC. It encodes CASSSGLGGKGETQYF.